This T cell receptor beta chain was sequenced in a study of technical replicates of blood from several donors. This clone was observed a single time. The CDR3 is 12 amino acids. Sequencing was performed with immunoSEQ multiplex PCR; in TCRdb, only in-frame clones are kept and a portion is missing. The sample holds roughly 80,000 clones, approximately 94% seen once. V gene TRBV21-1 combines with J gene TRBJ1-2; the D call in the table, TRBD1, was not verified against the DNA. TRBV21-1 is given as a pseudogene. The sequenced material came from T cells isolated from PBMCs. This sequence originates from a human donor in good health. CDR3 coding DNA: TGTGCCAGCAGCAAAGAAGGGGATGGCTACACCTTC. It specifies CASSKEGDGYTF.